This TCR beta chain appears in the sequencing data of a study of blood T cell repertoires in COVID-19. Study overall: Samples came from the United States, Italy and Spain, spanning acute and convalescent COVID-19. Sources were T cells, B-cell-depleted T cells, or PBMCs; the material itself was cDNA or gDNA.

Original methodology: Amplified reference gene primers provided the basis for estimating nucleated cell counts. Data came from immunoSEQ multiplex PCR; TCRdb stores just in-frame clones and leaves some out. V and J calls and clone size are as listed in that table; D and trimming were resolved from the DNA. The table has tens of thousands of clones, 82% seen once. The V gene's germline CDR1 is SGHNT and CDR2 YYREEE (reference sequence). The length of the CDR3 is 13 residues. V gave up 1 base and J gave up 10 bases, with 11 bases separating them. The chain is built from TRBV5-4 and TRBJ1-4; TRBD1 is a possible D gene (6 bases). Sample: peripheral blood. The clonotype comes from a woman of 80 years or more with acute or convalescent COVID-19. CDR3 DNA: TGTGCCAGCAGCTTGTCAGGGGATGGAAAACTGTTTTTT. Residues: CASSLSGDGKLFF.